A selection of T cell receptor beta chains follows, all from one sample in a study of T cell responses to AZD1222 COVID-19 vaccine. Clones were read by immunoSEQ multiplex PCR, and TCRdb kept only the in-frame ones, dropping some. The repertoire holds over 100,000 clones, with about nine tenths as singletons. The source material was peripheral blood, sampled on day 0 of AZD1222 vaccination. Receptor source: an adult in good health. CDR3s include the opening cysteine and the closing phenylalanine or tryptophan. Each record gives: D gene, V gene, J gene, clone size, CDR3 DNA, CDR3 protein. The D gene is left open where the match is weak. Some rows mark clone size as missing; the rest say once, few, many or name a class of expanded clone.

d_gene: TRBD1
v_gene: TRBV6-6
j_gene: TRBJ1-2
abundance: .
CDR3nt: TGTGCCAGCGGTCAGGGGGTACGCGGCTACACCTTC
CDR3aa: CASGQGVRGYTF

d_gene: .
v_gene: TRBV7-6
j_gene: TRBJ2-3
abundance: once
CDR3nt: TGTGCCAGCAGCCCCTCCTTGACAGTGCCCGCTAGCACAGATACGCAGTATTTT
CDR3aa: CASSPSLTVPASTDTQYF

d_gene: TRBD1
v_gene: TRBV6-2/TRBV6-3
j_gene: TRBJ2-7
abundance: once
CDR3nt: TGTGCCAGTAGCCGGGACAGGGCCTACGAGCAGTACTTC
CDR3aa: CASSRDRAYEQYF

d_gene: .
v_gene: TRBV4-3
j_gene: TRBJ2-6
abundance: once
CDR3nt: TGCGCCAGCAGCTTGGTCTCTGGGGCCAACGTCCTGACTTTC
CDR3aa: CASSLVSGANVLTF

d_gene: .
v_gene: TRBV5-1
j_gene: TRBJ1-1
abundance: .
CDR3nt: TGCGCCAGCAGCTTGGCCGGGGGGGCCACTGAAGCTTTCTTT
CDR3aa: CASSLAGGATEAFF

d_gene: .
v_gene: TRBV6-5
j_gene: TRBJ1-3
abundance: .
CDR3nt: TGTGCCAGCTCCTCCAGGGGCCCTGGAAACACCATATATTTT
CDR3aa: CASSSRGPGNTIYF

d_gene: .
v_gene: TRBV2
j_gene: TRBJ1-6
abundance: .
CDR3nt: TGTGCCAGCCAAGGGGGGGTCTCCTATAATTCACCCCTCCACTTT
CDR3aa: CASQGGVSYNSPLHF

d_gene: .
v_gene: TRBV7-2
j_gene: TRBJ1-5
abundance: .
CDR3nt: TGTGCCAGCAGCTTAACAAGGGACCAGCCCCAGCATTTT
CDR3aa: CASSLTRDQPQHF

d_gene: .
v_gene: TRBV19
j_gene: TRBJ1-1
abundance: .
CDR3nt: TGTGCCAGTAGTATAGATCAACTCATAGCGCAGAACACTGAAGCTTTCTTT
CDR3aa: CASSIDQLIAQNTEAFF

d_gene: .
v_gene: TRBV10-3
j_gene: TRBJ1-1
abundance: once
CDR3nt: TGTGCCATCAGTGGAACCGCCGTTGGCACTGAAGCTTTCTTT
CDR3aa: CAISGTAVGTEAFF

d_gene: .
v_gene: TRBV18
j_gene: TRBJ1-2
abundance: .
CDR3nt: TGTGCCAGCTCACCGGCGTCTAGTTACGGCGGCTACACCTTC
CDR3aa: CASSPASSYGGYTF

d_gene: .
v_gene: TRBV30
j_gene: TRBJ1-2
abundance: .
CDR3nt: TGTGCCTGGACCCGAGCGGGGGGGACAATCTATGGCTACACCTTC
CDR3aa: CAWTRAGGTIYGYTF

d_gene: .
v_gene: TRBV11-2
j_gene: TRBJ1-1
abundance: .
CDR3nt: TGTGCCGGGGCAGAACTCACTGAAGCTTTCTTT
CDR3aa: CAGAELTEAFF

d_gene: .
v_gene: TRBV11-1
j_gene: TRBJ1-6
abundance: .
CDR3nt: TGTGCCAGCAGCTTCACCGACAGGACTCCTTCACCCCTCCACTTT
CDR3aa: CASSFTDRTPSPLHF

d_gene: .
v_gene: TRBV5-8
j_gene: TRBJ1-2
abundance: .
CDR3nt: TGTGCCAGCAGCCCGTCCCTCCGTGGCTACACCTTC
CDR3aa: CASSPSLRGYTF

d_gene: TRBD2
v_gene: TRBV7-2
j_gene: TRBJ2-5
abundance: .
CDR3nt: TGTGCCAGCAGCCTCGGGACTAGCATTCAAGAGACCCAGTACTTC
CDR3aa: CASSLGTSIQETQYF

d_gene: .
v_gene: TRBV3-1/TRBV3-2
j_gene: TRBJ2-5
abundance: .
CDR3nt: TGTGCCAGCAGCCAAGAACGGGGGCTGGCCACAGAGACCCAGTACTTC
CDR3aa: CASSQERGLATETQYF

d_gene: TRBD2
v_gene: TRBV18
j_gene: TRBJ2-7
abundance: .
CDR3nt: TGTGCCAGCTCACCAAAGGCTAGCGGGGGGGCGTCCTACGAGCAGTACTTC
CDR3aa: CASSPKASGGASYEQYF

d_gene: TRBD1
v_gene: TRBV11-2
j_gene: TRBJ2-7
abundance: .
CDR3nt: TGTGCCAGCACCAACTGGGGGACAGGCTTCTACGAGCAGTACTTC
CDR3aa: CASTNWGTGFYEQYF

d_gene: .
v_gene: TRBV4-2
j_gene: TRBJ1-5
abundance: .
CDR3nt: TGTGCCAGCAGCCAAGACACTGGAGTAAGAGAACCCCAGCATTTT
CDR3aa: CASSQDTGVREPQHF

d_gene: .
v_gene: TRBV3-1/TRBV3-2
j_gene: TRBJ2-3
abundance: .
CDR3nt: TGTGCCAGCAGCCAGTACAGAAACACAGATACGCAGTATTTT
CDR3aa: CASSQYRNTDTQYF

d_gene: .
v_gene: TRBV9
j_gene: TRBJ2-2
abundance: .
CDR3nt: TGTGCCAGCAGCGTTGCGGGGGCCCACACCGGGGAGCTGTTTTTT
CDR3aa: CASSVAGAHTGELFF

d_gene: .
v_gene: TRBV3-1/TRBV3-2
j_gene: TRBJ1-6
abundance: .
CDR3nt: TGTGCCAGCAGCCAGGGCGCGAGGGGAAGGCATTCACCCCTCCACTTT
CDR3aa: CASSQGARGRHSPLHF

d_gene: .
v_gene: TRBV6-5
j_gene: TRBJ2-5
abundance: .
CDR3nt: TGTGCCAGCAAGATAGTCTTTGGTGGGGAGACCCAGTACTTC
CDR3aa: CASKIVFGGETQYF

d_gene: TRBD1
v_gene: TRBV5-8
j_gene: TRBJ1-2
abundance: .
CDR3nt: TGTGCCAGCAGCTTGGTTCACAGGGGAGTCGGGGGCTACACCTTC
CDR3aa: CASSLVHRGVGGYTF

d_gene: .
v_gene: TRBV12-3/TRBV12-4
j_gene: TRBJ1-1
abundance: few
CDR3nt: TGTGCCAGCAGTTTCCAGGAGAACACTGAAGCTTTCTTT
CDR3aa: CASSFQENTEAFF

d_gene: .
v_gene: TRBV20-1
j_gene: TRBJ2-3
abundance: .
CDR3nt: TGCAGTGCTAGTAGGCCCGGGCCCGATACGCAGTATTTT
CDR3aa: CSASRPGPDTQYF

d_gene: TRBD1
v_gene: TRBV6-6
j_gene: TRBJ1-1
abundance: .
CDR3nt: TGTGCCAGCAGTTACGGGGGACAGACGAACACTGAAGCTTTCTTT
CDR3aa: CASSYGGQTNTEAFF

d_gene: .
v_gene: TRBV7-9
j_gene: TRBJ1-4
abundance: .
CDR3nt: TGTGCCAGCAGCCGCAGGTCGGGGAATGAAAAACTGTTTTTT
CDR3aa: CASSRRSGNEKLFF

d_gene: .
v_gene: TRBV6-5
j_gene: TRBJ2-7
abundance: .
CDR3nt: TGTGCCAGCACGGTTGGCGGGGGCCTACTCTACGAGCAGTACTTC
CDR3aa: CASTVGGGLLYEQYF

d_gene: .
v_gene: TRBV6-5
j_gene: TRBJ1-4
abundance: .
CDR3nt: TGTGCCAGCAGGGACACATCTAATGAAAAACTGTTTTTT
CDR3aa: CASRDTSNEKLFF

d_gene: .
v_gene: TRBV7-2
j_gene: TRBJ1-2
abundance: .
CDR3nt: TGTGCCAGCAGCTTATCGGGGCCCTATGGCTACACCTTC
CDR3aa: CASSLSGPYGYTF

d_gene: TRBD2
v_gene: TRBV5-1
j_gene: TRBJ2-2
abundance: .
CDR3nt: TGCGCCAGCAGCTTTAGCGGGTGGTCCGGGGAGCTGTTTTTT
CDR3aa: CASSFSGWSGELFF